This TCR beta chain originates from a study of blood T cell repertoires in COVID-19. The method was immunoSEQ multiplex PCR; TCRdb's version includes in-frame clones alone and lacks a portion of them. The table lists nearly 110,000 clones, 88% of them singletons. This clone was counted once. Specimen: peripheral blood. This sequence was found in a man aged 45-65 years with active or convalescent COVID-19.

The CDR3 region is CASSHRTVLGGEAFF. The CDR3 bases are TGTGCCAGCAGTCATAGGACGGTGTTGGGGGGAGAAGCTTTCTTT. The gene calls are TRBV6-2 or TRBV6-3 and TRBJ1-1; D is perhaps TRBD1 (5 bases). V was pared by 5 bases and J by 8 bases, with 21 bases between. This CDR3 is 15 amino acids long. Germline CDR1 and CDR2: MNHEY and SVGEGT.